The entry that follows covers one TCR beta chain sequence. This specimen belongs to a study of blood T cell repertoires in COVID-19. The overall study: Samples representing acute and convalescent COVID-19 were sourced from the United States, Italy and Spain.

Profiled with immunoSEQ multiplex PCR; TCRdb holds only in-frame clones, not every one. The repertoire holds approximately 130,000 clones, with less than 90% as singletons. Resolution of symptoms, clearance, or two negative PCRs was present in recovered Cohort 3 donors. This receptor was taken from a man between 25 and 39 years old who had recovered from COVID-19. Sequencing used PBMCs or T cells enriched from blood (not recorded which).

The chain's CDR3 is CASSDSGQGPNYGYTF. The CDR3 DNA is TGCGCCAGCAGTGATTCAGGACAGGGCCCGAACTATGGCTACACCTTC. This rearrangement joins TRBV10-2 to TRBJ1-2, with TRBD1 matching over 8 bases. V shed 3 bases, J shed 2 bases, and the junction held 8 bases outside the gene matches. Per germline, CDR1 WSHSY and CDR2 SAAADI. This CDR3 is 16 amino acids long.